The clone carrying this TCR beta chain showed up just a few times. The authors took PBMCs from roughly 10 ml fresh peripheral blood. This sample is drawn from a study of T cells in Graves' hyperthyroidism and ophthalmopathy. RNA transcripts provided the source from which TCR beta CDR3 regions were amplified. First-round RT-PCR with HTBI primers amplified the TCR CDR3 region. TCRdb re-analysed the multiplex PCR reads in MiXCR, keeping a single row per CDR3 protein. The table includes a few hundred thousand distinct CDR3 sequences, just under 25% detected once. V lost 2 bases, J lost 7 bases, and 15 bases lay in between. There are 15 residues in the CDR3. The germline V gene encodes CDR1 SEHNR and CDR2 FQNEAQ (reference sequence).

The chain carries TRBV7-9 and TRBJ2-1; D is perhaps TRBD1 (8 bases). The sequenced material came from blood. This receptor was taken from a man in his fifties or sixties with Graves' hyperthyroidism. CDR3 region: CASSLSGQGGNEQFF. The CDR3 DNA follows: TGTGCCAGCAGCTTATCAGGACAGGGAGGGAATGAGCAGTTCTTC.